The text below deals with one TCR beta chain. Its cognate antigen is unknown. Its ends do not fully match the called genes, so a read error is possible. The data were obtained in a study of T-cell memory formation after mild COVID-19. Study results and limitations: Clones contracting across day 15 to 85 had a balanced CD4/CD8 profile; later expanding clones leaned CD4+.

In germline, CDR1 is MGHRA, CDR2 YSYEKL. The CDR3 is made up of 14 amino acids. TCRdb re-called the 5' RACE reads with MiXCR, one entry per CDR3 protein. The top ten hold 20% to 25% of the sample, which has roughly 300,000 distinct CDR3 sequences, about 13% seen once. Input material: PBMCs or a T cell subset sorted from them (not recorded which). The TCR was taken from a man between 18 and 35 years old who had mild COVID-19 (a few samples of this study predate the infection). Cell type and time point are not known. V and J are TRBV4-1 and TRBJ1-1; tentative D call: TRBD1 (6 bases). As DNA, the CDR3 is TGCGTCAGCACCTACAGGGCTAGTGGGACTGAAGCTTTCTTT. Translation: CVSTYRASGTEAFF.